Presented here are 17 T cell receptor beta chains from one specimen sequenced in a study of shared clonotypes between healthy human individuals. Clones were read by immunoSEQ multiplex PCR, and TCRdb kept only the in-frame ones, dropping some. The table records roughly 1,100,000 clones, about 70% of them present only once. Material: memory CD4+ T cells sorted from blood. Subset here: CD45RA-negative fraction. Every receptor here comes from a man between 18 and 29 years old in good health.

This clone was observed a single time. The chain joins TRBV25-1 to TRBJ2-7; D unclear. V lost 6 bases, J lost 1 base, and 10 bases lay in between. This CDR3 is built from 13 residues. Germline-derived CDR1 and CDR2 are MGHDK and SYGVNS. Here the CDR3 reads CASSPLGSYEQYF. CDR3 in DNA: TGTGCCAGCAGCCCCTTGGGTTCCTACGAGCAGTACTTC.

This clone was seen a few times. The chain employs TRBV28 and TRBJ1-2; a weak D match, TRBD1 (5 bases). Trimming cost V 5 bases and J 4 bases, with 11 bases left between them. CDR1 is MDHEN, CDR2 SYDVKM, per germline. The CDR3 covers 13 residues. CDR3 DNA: TGTGCCAGCAGTCGGGACGCCACCTATGGCTACACCTTC. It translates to CASSRDATYGYTF.

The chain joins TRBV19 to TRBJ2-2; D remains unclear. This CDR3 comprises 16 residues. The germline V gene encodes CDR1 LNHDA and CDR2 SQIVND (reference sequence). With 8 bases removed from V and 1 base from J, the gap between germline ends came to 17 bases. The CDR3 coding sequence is TGTGCCAGTGCGAAAAGAGAAATACTGAACACCGGGGAGCTGTTTTTT. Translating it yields CASAKREILNTGELFF.

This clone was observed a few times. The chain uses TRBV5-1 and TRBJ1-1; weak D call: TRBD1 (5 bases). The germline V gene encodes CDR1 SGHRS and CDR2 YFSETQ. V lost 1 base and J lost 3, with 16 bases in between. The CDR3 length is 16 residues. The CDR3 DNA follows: TGCGCCAGCAGCTTGACCCAGGGTGGGGGGTACACTGAAGCTTTCTTT. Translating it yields CASSLTQGGGYTEAFF. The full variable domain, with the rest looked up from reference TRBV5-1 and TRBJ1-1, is KAGVTQTPRYLIKTRGQQVTLSCSPISGHRSVSWYQQTPGQGLQFLFEYFSETQRNKGNFPGRFSGRQFSNSRSEMNVSTLELGDSALYLCASSLTQGGGYTEAFFGQGTRLTVV.

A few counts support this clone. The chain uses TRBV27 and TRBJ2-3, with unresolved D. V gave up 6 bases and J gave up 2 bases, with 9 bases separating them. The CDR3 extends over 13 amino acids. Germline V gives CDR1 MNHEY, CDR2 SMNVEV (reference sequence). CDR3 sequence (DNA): TGTGCCAGCAGCTACCAGGTCACAGATACGCAGTATTTT. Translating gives CASSYQVTDTQYF.

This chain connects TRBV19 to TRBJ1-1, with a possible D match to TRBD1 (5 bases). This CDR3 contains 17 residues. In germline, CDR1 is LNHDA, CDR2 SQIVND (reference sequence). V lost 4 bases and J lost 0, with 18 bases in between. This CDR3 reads CASSTGTGGFMNTEAFF. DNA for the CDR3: TGTGCCAGTAGTACGGGGACGGGGGGATTCATGAACACTGAAGCTTTCTTT.

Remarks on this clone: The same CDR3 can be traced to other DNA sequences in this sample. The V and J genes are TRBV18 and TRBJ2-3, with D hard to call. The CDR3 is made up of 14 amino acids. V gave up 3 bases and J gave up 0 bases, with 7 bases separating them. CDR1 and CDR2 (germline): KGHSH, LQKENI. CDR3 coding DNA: TGTGCCAGCTCACCCCTAAGAAGCACAGATACGCAGTATTTT. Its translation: CASSPLRSTDTQYF. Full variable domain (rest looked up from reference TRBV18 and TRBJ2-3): NAGVMQNPRHLVRRRGQEARLRCSPMKGHSHVYWYRQLPEEGLKFMVYLQKENIIDESGMPKERFSAEFPKEGPSILRIQQVVRGDSAAYFCASSPLRSTDTQYFGPGTRLTVL.

CDR3 sequence: CASSEGTAPGGQYF. The CDR3, as DNA: TGCGCCAGCAGTGAGGGGACGGCCCCGGGTGGGCAGTATTTT. The V and J genes are TRBV10-1 and TRBJ2-3; D may match TRBD1 or TRBD2 (5 bases each). There are 14 residues in the CDR3. V lost 2 bases, J lost 11 bases, and 17 bases lay in between. Per germline, CDR1 WNHNN and CDR2 SYGVQD (reference sequence).

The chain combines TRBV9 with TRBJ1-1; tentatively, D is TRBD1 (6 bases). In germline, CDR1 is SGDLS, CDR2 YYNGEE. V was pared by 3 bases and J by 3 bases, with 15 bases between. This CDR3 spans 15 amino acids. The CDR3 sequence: CASSAKDRIHTEAFF. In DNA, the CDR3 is TGTGCCAGCAGCGCTAAAGACAGGATTCACACTGAAGCTTTCTTT.

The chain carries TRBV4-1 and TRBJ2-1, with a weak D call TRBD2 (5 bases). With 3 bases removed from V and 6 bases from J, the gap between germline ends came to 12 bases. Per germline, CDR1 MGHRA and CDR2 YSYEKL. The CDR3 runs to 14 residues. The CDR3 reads CASSQTLLGNEQFF. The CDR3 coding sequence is TGCGCCAGCAGCCAGACTTTACTAGGCAATGAGCAGTTCTTC.

This CDR3 is CASSQDLLKAGELFF. The CDR3 bases are TGTGCCAGCAGCCAAGATCTTCTTAAAGCCGGGGAGCTGTTTTTT. The rearrangement uses TRBV4-2 and TRBJ2-2; unclear D gene. Germline V gene sequence: CDR1 LGHNA, CDR2 YNFKEQ. V was trimmed by 0 bases and J by 6 bases, leaving 11 bases between them. The CDR3 sequence is 15 residues long.

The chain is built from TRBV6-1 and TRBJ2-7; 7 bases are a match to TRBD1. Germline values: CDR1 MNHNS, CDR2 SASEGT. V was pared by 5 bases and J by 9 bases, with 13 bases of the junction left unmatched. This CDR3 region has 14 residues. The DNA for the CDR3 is TGTGCCAGCAGTACCCCCGGCTCCCGGACAGGGCAGTACTTC. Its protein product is CASSTPGSRTGQYF.

The CDR3 nucleotides are TGCGCCAGCAGCTTCGCCAATGACAATGAGCAGTTCTTC. This translates into CASSFANDNEQFF. The chain joins TRBV5-1 to TRBJ2-1; D unresolved. The CDR3 loop spans 13 amino acids. V lost 2 bases, J lost 5 bases, and 8 bases lay in between. Looked up from germline, CDR1 is SGHRS and CDR2 is YFSETQ.

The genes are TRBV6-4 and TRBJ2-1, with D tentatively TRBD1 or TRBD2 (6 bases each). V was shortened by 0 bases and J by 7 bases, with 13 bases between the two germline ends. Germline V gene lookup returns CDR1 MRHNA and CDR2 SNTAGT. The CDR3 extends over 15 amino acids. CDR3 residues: CASSDSPGGHNEQFF. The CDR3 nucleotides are TGTGCCAGCAGTGACTCCCCCGGGGGCCATAATGAGCAGTTCTTC.

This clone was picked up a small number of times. CDR3 sequence reads: CASSSGAAGGYNEQFF. CDR3 sequence (DNA): TGTGCCAGCAGCTCGGGGGCAGCGGGAGGCTACAATGAGCAGTTCTTC. The chain couples TRBV7-2 to TRBJ2-1; 9 nucleotides line up with TRBD2. V was pared by 4 bases and J by 3 bases, with 7 bases of the junction left unmatched. CDR3 size: 16 residues. Germline V gene sequence: CDR1 SGHTA, CDR2 FQGNSA.

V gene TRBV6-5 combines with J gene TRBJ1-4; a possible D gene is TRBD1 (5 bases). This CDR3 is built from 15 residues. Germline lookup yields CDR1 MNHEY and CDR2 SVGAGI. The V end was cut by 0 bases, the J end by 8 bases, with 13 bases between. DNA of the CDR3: TGTGCCAGCAGTTACTCCGGGCAGGGAAGCGAAAAACTGTTTTTT. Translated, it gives CASSYSGQGSEKLFF.

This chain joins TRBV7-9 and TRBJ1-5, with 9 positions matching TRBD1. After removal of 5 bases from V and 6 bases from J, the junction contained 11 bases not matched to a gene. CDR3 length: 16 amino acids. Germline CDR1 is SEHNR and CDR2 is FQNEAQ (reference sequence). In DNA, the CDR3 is TGTGCCAGCAGCCCCGGATTGGGGACAGGGATTCAGCCCCAGCATTTT. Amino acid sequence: CASSPGLGTGIQPQHF.